A selection of T cell receptor beta chains follows, all from one sample in a study of human T cells and chemical hapten exposure. Via MiXCR, TCRdb re-called the RACE reads, giving one row per CDR3 protein. The repertoire holds roughly 96,000 distinct CDR3 sequences, with 7% to 10% as singletons. This specimen consisted of whole blood, obtained in connection with sensitization to the hapten diphenylcyclopropenone (DPC). The receptors derive from a middle-aged woman with alopecia areata. Some clones in this sample may be carry-over from other donors' samples. CDR3s include the opening cysteine and the closing phenylalanine or tryptophan. A D gene is named only where the DNA matches it firmly. Not every row has a clone size; where given, it reads once, few, many or a size class.

length: 14
D: -
size: few
V: TRBV20-1
J: TRBJ2-7
DNA: TGCAGTGCCCTGGGACTCGGGGATGCCTACGAGCAGTACTTC
CDR3: CSALGLGDAYEQYF

length: 14
D: -
size: -
V: TRBV18
J: TRBJ2-5
DNA: TGTGTCAGCTCACCTCCGACGGTCCAAGAGACCCAGTACTTC
CDR3: CVSSPPTVQETQYF

length: 15
D: TRBD2
size: -
V: TRBV5-5
J: TRBJ2-5
DNA: TGTGCCAGCAGCTTCCCGGGACTAGCAAAAGAGACCCAGTACTTC
CDR3: CASSFPGLAKETQYF

length: 14
D: -
size: few
V: TRBV6-2/TRBV6-3
J: TRBJ1-1
DNA: TGTGCCAGCAGTTTCAGGGTTGGTGACACTGAAGCTTTCTTT
CDR3: CASSFRVGDTEAFF

length: 12
D: -
size: few
V: TRBV7-2
J: TRBJ2-3
DNA: TGTGCCAGCAGCTTAGGAGTAGATACGCAGTATTTT
CDR3: CASSLGVDTQYF

length: 17
D: TRBD2
size: many
V: TRBV11-1
J: TRBJ2-1
DNA: TGTGCCAGCAGCTTAGCCTCCCTAGCGGGAGTCGCCGATGAGCAGTTCTTC
CDR3: CASSLASLAGVADEQFF

length: 16
D: -
size: few
V: TRBV27
J: TRBJ2-2
DNA: TGTGCCAGCAGTTTATCGAGTGGTAGAAACACCGGGGAGCTGTTTTTT
CDR3: CASSLSSGRNTGELFF

length: 15
D: -
size: few
V: TRBV12-3/TRBV12-4
J: TRBJ1-2
DNA: TGTGCCAGCAGTTTATTAGGGTGGGGTAACTATGGCTACACCTTC
CDR3: CASSLLGWGNYGYTF

length: 14
D: -
size: few
V: TRBV7-3
J: TRBJ2-3
DNA: TGTGCCAGCAGCTTAATAGGGGGAGTAGATACGCAGTATTTT
CDR3: CASSLIGGVDTQYF

length: 15
D: -
size: few
V: TRBV7-2
J: TRBJ2-3
DNA: TGTGCCAGCAGGTACCGGGACTCGAGCACAGATACGCAGTATTTT
CDR3: CASRYRDSSTDTQYF

length: 14
D: -
size: many
V: TRBV27
J: TRBJ2-5
DNA: TGTGCCAGCAGTTGGGTCTACGGCCAAGAGACCCAGTACTTC
CDR3: CASSWVYGQETQYF

length: 14
D: TRBD2
size: many
V: TRBV19
J: TRBJ2-1
DNA: TGTGCCAGTGGGACCCCGAGCGGGACCGATGAGCAGTTCTTC
CDR3: CASGTPSGTDEQFF

length: 13
D: -
size: few
V: TRBV18
J: TRBJ1-1
DNA: TGTGCCAGCTCCCAAGACAGGAACACTGAAGCTTTCTTT
CDR3: CASSQDRNTEAFF

length: 14
D: -
size: few
V: TRBV18
J: TRBJ1-1
DNA: TGTGCCAGCTCACCGGGCATCCCGGGAACTGAAGCTTTCTTT
CDR3: CASSPGIPGTEAFF

length: 19
D: -
size: many
V: TRBV5-6
J: TRBJ1-1
DNA: TGTGCCAGCAGCTTGGGGCCGGGCCGTATAAGAGGGGAGAACACTGAAGCTTTCTTT
CDR3: CASSLGPGRIRGENTEAFF

length: 14
D: -
size: many
V: TRBV27
J: TRBJ2-4
DNA: TGTGCCAGCCGCGTAACGGCGGGTCGTGGCATTCAGTACTTC
CDR3: CASRVTAGRGIQYF

length: 15
D: -
size: -
V: TRBV9
J: TRBJ2-5
DNA: TGTGCCAGCAGCGTCATTCAGGGGCCTCGGGAGACCCAGTACTTC
CDR3: CASSVIQGPRETQYF

length: 18
D: TRBD2
size: -
V: TRBV7-9
J: TRBJ2-1
DNA: TGTGCCAGCAGCACCCTCCAACTAGCGGCAGCTAAGTACAATGAGCAGTTCTTC
CDR3: CASSTLQLAAAKYNEQFF

length: 15
D: TRBD2
size: -
V: TRBV6-5
J: TRBJ2-1
DNA: TGTGCCAGCGGTCCGGGGGGGCCCCCTCTCGGGGAGCAGTTCTTC
CDR3: CASGPGGPPLGEQFF

length: 16
D: -
size: many
V: TRBV28
J: TRBJ1-5
DNA: TGTGCCAGCAGTTTGAGGGTGACCGGAGGGGGTCAGCCCCAGCATTTT
CDR3: CASSLRVTGGGQPQHF

length: 14
D: -
size: many
V: TRBV12-3/TRBV12-4
J: TRBJ1-5
DNA: TGTGCCAGCAGTTTGTGGGGCAGTAATCAGCCCCAGCATTTT
CDR3: CASSLWGSNQPQHF

length: 11
D: -
size: few
V: TRBV28
J: TRBJ1-5
DNA: TGTGCCAGCAGAGCGAATCAGCCCCAGCATTTT
CDR3: CASRANQPQHF

length: 16
D: -
size: few
V: TRBV4-3
J: TRBJ1-2
DNA: TGCGCCAGCAGCCAAGATTTGGGGACCACCATATATGGCTACACCTTC
CDR3: CASSQDLGTTIYGYTF

length: 14
D: -
size: many
V: TRBV7-9
J: TRBJ1-5
DNA: TGTGCCAGCAGCTTAGAGACGGACAATCAGCCCCAGCATTTT
CDR3: CASSLETDNQPQHF

length: 15
D: TRBD2
size: many
V: TRBV20-1
J: TRBJ2-1
DNA: TGCAGTGTTCAAAATCAGCTAGCGGGAGGTGGTGAGCAGTTCTTC
CDR3: CSVQNQLAGGGEQFF

length: 13
D: -
size: -
V: TRBV7-2
J: TRBJ1-1
DNA: TGTGCCAGCAGCTTAACAGGGTTCGCTGAAGCTTTCTTT
CDR3: CASSLTGFAEAFF

length: 20
D: TRBD2
size: -
V: TRBV28
J: TRBJ2-3
DNA: TGTGCCAGCAGCCCCCGGGGGGGGGTGGGACTAGCGGGGAGCACAGATACGCAGTATTTT
CDR3: CASSPRGGVGLAGSTDTQYF

length: 15
D: TRBD1
size: few
V: TRBV30
J: TRBJ1-2
DNA: TGTGCCTGGAGGGACACCAGGGGGCTCCAGGGTGGCTACACCTTC
CDR3: CAWRDTRGLQGGYTF

length: 16
D: -
size: many
V: TRBV7-2
J: TRBJ2-2
DNA: TGTGCCAGCAGCTTAGTTCGGTTAGCGGACACCGGGGAGCTGTTTTTT
CDR3: CASSLVRLADTGELFF

length: 14
D: -
size: -
V: TRBV28
J: TRBJ2-5
DNA: TGTGCCAGCAGACCCCCCCAGGGTCGGGAGACCCAGTACTTC
CDR3: CASRPPQGRETQYF

length: 11
D: -
size: many
V: TRBV29-1
J: TRBJ2-7
DNA: TGCAGCGCCAACACCAACTACGAGCAGTACTTC
CDR3: CSANTNYEQYF